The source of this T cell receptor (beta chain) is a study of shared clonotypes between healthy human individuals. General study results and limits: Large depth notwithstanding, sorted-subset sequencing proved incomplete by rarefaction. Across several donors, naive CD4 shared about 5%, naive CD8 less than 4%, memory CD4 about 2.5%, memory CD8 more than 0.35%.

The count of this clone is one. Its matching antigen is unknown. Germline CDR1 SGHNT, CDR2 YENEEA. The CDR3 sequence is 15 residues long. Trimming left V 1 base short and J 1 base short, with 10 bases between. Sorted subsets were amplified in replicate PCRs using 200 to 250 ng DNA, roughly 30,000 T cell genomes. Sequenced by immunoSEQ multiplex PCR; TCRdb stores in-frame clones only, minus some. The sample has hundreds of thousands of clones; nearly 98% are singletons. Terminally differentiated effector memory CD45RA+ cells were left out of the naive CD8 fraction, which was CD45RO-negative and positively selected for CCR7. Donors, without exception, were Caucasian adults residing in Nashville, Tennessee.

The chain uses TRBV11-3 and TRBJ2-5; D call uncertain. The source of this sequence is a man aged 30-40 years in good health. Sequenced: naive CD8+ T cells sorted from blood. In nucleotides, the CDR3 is TGTGCCAGCAGCTTAGCCACGACACCCCAAGAGACCCAGTACTTC. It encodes CASSLATTPQETQYF.